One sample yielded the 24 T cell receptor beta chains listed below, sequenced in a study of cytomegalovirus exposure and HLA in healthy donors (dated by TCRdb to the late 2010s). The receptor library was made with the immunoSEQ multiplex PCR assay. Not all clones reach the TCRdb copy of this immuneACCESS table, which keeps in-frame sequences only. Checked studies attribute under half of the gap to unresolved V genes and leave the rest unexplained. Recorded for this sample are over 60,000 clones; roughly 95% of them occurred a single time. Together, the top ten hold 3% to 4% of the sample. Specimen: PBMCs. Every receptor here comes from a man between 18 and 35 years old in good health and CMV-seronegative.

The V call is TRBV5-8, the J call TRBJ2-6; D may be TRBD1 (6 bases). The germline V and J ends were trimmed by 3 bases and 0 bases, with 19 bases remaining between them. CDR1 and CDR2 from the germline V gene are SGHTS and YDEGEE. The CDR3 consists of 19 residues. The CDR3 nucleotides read TGTGCCAGCAGCTCCACAGGGATCTTTACCTACTCTGGGGCCAACGTCCTGACTTTC. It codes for CASSSTGIFTYSGANVLTF. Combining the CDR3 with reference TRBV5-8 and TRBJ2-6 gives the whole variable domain EAGVTQSPTHLIKTRGQQATLRCSPISGHTSVYWYQQALGLGLQFLLWYDEGEERNRGNFPPRFSGRQFPNYSSELNVNALELEDSALYLCASSSTGIFTYSGANVLTFGAGSRLTVL.

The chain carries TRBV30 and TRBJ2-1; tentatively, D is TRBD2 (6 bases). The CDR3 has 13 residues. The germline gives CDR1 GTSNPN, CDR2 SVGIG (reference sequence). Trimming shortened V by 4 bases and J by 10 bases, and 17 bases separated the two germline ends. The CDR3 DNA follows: TGTGCCTGGAACTACGGGGGAGGCGGGGAGCAGTTCTTC. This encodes CAWNYGGGGEQFF.

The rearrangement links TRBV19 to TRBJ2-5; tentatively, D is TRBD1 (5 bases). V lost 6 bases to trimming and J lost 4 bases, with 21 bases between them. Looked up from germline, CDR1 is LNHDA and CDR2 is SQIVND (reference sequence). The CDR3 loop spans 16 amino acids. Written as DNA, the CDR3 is TGTGCCAGTAGGGGCCAGGGCCCCTCCAGTCTAGAGACCCAGTACTTC. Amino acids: CASRGQGPSSLETQYF.

The CDR3 protein is CASSSLTGVSYNEQFF. The DNA for the CDR3 is TGTGCCAGCAGTTCCTTAACAGGTGTGTCCTACAATGAGCAGTTCTTC. This chain joins TRBV28 and TRBJ2-1; possibly TRBD1 for D (5 bases). CDR3 length: 16 residues. The V end was cut by 4 bases, the J end by 1 base, with 14 bases between. Germline CDR1 is MDHEN and CDR2 is SYDVKM.

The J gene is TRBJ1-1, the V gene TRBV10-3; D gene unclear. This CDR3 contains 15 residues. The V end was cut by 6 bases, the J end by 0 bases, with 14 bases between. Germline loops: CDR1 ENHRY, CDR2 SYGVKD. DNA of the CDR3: TGTGCCATCAGCCATACGGGAGAGATGAACACTGAAGCTTTCTTT. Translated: CAISHTGEMNTEAFF.

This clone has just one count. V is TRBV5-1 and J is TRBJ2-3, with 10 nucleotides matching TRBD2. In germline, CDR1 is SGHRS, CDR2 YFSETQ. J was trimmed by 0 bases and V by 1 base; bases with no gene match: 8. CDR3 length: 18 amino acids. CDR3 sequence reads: CASSLRSSGGISTDTQYF. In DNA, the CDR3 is TGCGCCAGCAGCTTGCGGTCTAGCGGGGGCATTAGCACAGATACGCAGTATTTT. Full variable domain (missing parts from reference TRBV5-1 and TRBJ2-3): KAGVTQTPRYLIKTRGQQVTLSCSPISGHRSVSWYQQTPGQGLQFLFEYFSETQRNKGNFPGRFSGRQFSNSRSEMNVSTLELGDSALYLCASSLRSSGGISTDTQYFGPGTRLTVL.

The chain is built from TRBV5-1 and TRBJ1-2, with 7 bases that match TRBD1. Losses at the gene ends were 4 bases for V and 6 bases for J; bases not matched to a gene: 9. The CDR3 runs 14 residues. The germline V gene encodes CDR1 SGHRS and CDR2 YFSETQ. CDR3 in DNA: TGCGCCAGCAGCGAAGGGACAGATGGAAATGGCTACACCTTC. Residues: CASSEGTDGNGYTF.

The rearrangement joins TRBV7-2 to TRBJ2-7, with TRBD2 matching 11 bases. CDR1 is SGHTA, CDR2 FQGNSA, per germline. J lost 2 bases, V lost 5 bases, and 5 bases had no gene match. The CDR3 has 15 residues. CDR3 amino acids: CASSPLAGVAYEQYF. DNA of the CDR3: TGTGCCAGCAGCCCACTAGCGGGGGTTGCCTACGAGCAGTACTTC.

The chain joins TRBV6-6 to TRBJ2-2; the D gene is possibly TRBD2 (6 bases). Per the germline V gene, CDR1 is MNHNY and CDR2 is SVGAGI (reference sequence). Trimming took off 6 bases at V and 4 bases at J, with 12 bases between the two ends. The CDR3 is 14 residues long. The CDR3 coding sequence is TGTGCCAGCAGCCGGACGGGAGTCACCGGGGAGCTGTTTTTT. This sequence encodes CASSRTGVTGELFF.

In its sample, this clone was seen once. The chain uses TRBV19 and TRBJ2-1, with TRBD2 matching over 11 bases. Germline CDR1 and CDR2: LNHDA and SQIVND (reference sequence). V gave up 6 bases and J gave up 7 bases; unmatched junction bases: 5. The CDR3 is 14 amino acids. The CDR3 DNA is TGTGCCAGTAGCGGACTAGCGGGTGGAAATGAGCAGTTCTTC. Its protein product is CASSGLAGGNEQFF. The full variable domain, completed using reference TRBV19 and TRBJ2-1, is DGGITQSPKYLFRKEGQNVTLSCEQNLNHDAMYWYRQDPGQGLRLIYYSQIVNDFQKGDIAEGYSVSREKKESFPLTVTSAQKNPTAFYLCASSGLAGGNEQFFGPGTRLTVL.

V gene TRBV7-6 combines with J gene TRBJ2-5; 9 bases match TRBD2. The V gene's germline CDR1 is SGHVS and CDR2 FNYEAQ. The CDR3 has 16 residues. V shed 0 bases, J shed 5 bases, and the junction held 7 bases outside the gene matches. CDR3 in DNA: TGTGCCAGCAGCTTAGCCGGCGGGGGGGGTTTCGAGACCCAGTACTTC. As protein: CASSLAGGGGFETQYF.

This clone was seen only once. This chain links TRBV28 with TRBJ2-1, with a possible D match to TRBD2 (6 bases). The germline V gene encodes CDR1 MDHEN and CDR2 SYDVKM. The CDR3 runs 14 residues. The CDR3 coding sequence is TGTGCAGTTTCTTTCCGGGGGATCTACAATGAGCAGTTCTTC. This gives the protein CAVSFRGIYNEQFF.

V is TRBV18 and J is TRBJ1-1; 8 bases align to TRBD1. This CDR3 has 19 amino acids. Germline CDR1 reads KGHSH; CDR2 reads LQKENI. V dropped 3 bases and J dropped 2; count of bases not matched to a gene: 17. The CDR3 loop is CASSPFSTGVQGSNTEAFF. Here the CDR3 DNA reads TGTGCCAGCTCACCGTTCTCGACAGGGGTTCAAGGTAGCAACACTGAAGCTTTCTTT. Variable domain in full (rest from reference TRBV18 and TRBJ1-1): NAGVMQNPRHLVRRRGQEARLRCSPMKGHSHVYWYRQLPEEGLKFMVYLQKENIIDESGMPKERFSAEFPKEGPSILRIQQVVRGDSAAYFCASSPFSTGVQGSNTEAFFGQGTRLTVV.

The CDR3 sequence is CASSLSGNNEQFF. CDR3 bases: TGTGCCAGCAGTTTGTCAGGGAACAATGAGCAGTTCTTC. V and J are TRBV27 and TRBJ2-1; D perhaps matches TRBD1 (5 bases). Trimming shortened V by 3 bases and J by 5 bases, and 8 bases separated the two germline ends. This CDR3 region has 13 residues. From germline, CDR1 is MNHEY and CDR2 SMNVEV (reference sequence).

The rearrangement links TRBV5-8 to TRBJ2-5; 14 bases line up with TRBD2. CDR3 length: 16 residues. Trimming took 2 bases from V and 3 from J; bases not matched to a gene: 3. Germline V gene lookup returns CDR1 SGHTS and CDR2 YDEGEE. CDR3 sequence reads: CASSLGTSGGKETQYF. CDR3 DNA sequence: TGTGCCAGCAGCTTAGGGACTAGCGGGGGCAAAGAGACCCAGTACTTC.

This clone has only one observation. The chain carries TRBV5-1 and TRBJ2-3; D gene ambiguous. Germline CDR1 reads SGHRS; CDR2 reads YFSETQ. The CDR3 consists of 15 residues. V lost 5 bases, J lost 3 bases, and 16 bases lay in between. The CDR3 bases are TGCGCCAGCAGGAGGAGCCCCGAGAAGACAGATACGCAGTATTTT. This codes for CASRRSPEKTDTQYF. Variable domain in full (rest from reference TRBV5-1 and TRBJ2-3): KAGVTQTPRYLIKTRGQQVTLSCSPISGHRSVSWYQQTPGQGLQFLFEYFSETQRNKGNFPGRFSGRQFSNSRSEMNVSTLELGDSALYLCASRRSPEKTDTQYFGPGTRLTVL.

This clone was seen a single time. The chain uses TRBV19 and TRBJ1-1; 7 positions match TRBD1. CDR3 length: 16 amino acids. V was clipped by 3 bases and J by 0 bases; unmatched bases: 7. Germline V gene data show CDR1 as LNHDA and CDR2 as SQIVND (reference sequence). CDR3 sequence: CASSIRDSPMNTEAFF. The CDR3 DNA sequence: TGTGCCAGTAGTATCCGGGACAGCCCCATGAACACTGAAGCTTTCTTT.

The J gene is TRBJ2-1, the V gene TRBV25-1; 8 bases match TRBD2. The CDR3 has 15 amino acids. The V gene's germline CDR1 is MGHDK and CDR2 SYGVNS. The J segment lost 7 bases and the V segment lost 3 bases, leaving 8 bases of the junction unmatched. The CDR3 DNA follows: TGTGCCAGCAGTGATCGGGGGGGCCTTTCTAATGAGCAGTTCTTC. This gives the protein CASSDRGGLSNEQFF.

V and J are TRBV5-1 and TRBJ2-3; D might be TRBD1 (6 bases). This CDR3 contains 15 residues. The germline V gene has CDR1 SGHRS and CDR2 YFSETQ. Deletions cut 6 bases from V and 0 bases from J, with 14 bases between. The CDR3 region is CASTPGTTSTDTQYF. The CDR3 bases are TGCGCCAGCACCCCCGGGACAACTAGCACAGATACGCAGTATTTT. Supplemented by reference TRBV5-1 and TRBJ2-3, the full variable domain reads KAGVTQTPRYLIKTRGQQVTLSCSPISGHRSVSWYQQTPGQGLQFLFEYFSETQRNKGNFPGRFSGRQFSNSRSEMNVSTLELGDSALYLCASTPGTTSTDTQYFGPGTRLTVL.

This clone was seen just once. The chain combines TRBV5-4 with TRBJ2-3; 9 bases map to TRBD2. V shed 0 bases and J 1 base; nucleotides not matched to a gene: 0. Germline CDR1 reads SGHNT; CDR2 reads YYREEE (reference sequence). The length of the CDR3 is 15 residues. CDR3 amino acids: CASSLGGGGTDTQYF. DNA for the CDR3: TGTGCCAGCAGCTTGGGCGGGGGGGGCACAGATACGCAGTATTTT.

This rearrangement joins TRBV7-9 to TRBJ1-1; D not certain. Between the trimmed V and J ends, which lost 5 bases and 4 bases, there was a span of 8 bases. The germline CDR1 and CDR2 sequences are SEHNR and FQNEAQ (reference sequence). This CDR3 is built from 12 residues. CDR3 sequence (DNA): TGTGCCAGCAGCACCAGTGGCACTGAAGCTTTCTTT. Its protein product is CASSTSGTEAFF.

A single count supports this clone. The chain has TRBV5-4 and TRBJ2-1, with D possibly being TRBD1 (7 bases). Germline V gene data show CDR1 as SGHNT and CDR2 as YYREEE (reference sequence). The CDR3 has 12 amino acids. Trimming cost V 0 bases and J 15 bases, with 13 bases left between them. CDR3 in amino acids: CASSLEAGGPFF. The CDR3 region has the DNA TGTGCCAGCAGCTTGGAAGCAGGGGGGCCGTTCTTC. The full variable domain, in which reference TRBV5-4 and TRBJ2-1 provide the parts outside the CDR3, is ETGVTQSPTHLIKTRGQQVTLRCSSQSGHNTVSWYQQALGQGPQFIFQYYREEENGRGNFPPRFSGLQFPNYSSELNVNALELDDSALYLCASSLEAGGPFFGPGTRLTVL.

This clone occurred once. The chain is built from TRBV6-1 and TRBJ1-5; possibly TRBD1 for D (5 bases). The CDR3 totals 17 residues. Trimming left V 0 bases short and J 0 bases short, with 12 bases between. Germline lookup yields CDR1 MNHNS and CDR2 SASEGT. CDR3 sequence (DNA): TGTGCCAGCAGTGAAGCGCAGGGACTGTATAGCAATCAGCCCCAGCATTTT. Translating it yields CASSEAQGLYSNQPQHF.

Written as DNA, the CDR3 is TGTGCCAGCAGCTTGGGACTACACTACGAGCAGTACTTC. This encodes CASSLGLHYEQYF. This chain uses TRBV13 with TRBJ2-7, with TRBD2 identical over 7 bases. The CDR3 contains 13 residues. Germline trimming cut 3 bases from V and 3 bases from J; bases unmatched to any gene: 2. Germline V lookup: CDR1 PRHDT, CDR2 FYEKMQ (reference sequence).